This entry lists 20 T cell receptor beta chains sequenced from one sample in a study of T-cell memory formation after mild COVID-19. MiXCR, run by TCRdb on the 5' RACE reads, gives a single entry per CDR3 protein. The data show hundreds of thousands of distinct CDR3 sequences, 20% to 30% seen once. The sample comprised PBMCs or a T cell subset sorted from them (not recorded which). The receptor source for this set is an adult woman who had mild COVID-19 (a few samples of this study predate the infection). Cell type and time point are not known.

A few counts support this clonotype. The chain links TRBV10-3 to TRBJ2-3; 7 bases fit TRBD2. V shed 8 bases, J shed 7 bases, and the junction held 6 bases outside the gene matches. The CDR3 is 12 residues long. Germline V gene lookup returns CDR1 ENHRY and CDR2 SYGVKD. Written as DNA, the CDR3 is TGTGCCATCTCCCGGGACTACCATACGCAGTATTTT. It translates to CAISRDYHTQYF.

The V and J genes are TRBV15 and TRBJ2-7; D may be TRBD1 or TRBD2 (6 bases each). From germline, CDR1 is LNHNV and CDR2 YYDKDF (reference sequence). V lost 0 bases, J lost 4 bases, and 16 bases lay in between. CDR3 length equals 16 residues. The CDR3 nucleotides are TGTGCCACCAGCAGAGATCCGGGGGCCGCGGGGTACGAGCAGTACTTC. Its protein product is CATSRDPGAAGYEQYF.

The rearrangement uses TRBV6-2 or TRBV6-3 and TRBJ2-3; 7 bases are shared with TRBD2. Per germline, CDR1 MNHEY and CDR2 SVGEGT. The CDR3 consists of 17 residues. J gave up 3 bases and V 4 bases, and 13 bases lay outside the gene matches. CDR3 amino acids: CASSFPGLPPSTDTQYF. The CDR3 bases are TGTGCCAGCAGTTTTCCGGGACTACCACCTTCGACAGATACGCAGTATTTT.

A few counts support this clonotype. The chain uses TRBV9 and TRBJ1-2; no definite D call. Germline CDR1 reads SGDLS; CDR2 reads YYNGEE. This CDR3 is built from 13 residues. V shed 0 bases and J shed 5 bases, with 8 bases lying between them. CDR3: CASSVGEPYGYTF. The CDR3 bases are TGTGCCAGCAGCGTAGGGGAACCTTATGGCTACACCTTC. Using reference TRBV9 and TRBJ1-2 for the parts outside the CDR3, the full variable domain is DSGVTQTPKHLITATGQRVTLRCSPRSGDLSVYWYQQSLDQGLQFLIQYYNGEERAKGNILERFSAQQFPDLHSELNLSSLELGDSALYFCASSVGEPYGYTFGSGTRLTVV.

J is TRBJ2-1 and V is TRBV6-5, with D possibly TRBD2 on 6 matching bases. The length of the CDR3 is 16 residues. Germline V gene lookup returns CDR1 MNHEY and CDR2 SVGAGI. The ends were cut back, 5 bases at V and 3 bases at J, with 17 bases in the middle. Here the CDR3 DNA reads TGTGCCAGCAGTCCCGTTTTCGGCGGGAACTACAATGAGCAGTTCTTC. This codes for CASSPVFGGNYNEQFF.

The chain has TRBV10-3 and TRBJ1-2; 10 positions agree with TRBD1. CDR3 length: 15 amino acids. V was pared by 5 bases and J by 2 bases, with 5 bases of the junction left unmatched. Germline V gene lookup returns CDR1 ENHRY and CDR2 SYGVKD. CDR3 in amino acids: CAISRPGQGNYGYTF. The CDR3 DNA reads as TGTGCCATCAGTCGTCCGGGACAGGGGAACTATGGCTACACCTTC.

This sequence joins TRBV29-1 and TRBJ1-2; weak D call: TRBD1 (5 bases). V lost 0 bases, J lost 1 base, and 21 bases lay in between. Germline values: CDR1 SQVTM, CDR2 ANQGSEA. The CDR3 has 18 residues. The CDR3 sequence: CSVEDGRVGGALNYGYTF. In nucleotides, the CDR3 is TGCAGCGTTGAAGATGGGCGGGTCGGCGGGGCCCTTAACTATGGCTACACCTTC.

This clonotype was observed a few times. The genes are TRBV7-9 and TRBJ1-2; TRBD1 matches 8 bases. Trimming cost V 5 bases and J 3 bases; bases outside gene matches: 8. The CDR3 extends over 15 amino acids. Germline V CDR1 and CDR2: SEHNR, FQNEAQ (reference sequence). This CDR3 is CASSPPGQAYYGYTF. CDR3 DNA: TGTGCCAGCAGCCCACCGGGACAGGCTTACTATGGCTACACCTTC.

This chain links TRBV24-1 with TRBJ2-1; 8 bases are shared with TRBD1. V lost 3 bases and J lost 4; bases outside the gene matches: 10. Germline CDR1 reads KGHDR; CDR2 reads SFDVKD. This CDR3 region has 17 residues. This chain's CDR3 is CATSDVTGAFQYNEQFF. The CDR3 DNA is TGTGCCACCAGTGATGTGACAGGGGCGTTTCAATACAATGAGCAGTTCTTC.

This rearrangement joins TRBV2 to TRBJ2-7, with D perhaps assigned TRBD1 or TRBD2 (6 bases each). Germline-derived CDR1 and CDR2 are SNHLY and FYNNEI. This CDR3 region has 14 residues. The V end was cut by 6 bases, the J end by 1 base, with 13 bases between. The CDR3 DNA follows: TGTGCCAGCAGGGTACCGGGGGCTTCCTACGAGCAGTACTTC. Translation: CASRVPGASYEQYF.

This clonotype was observed a few times. The V call is TRBV3-1, the J call TRBJ2-6; D is unclear. CDR3 size: 15 residues. The germline V and J ends were trimmed by 2 bases and 2 bases, with 7 bases remaining between them. Per germline, CDR1 LGHDT and CDR2 YNNKEL (reference sequence). This chain's CDR3 is CASSQRAAGANVLTF. DNA for the CDR3: TGTGCCAGCAGCCAAAGAGCTGCTGGGGCCAACGTCCTGACTTTC.

This clonotype has only a few counts. This chain uses TRBV7-8 with TRBJ1-5; 7 bases line up with TRBD1. Germline V gene sequence: CDR1 SGHVS, CDR2 FQNEAQ. The CDR3 extends over 16 amino acids. V lost 4 bases to trimming and J lost 1 base; unmatched junction nucleotides: 7. CDR3 protein: CASSYGTERSNQPQHF. In nucleotides, the CDR3 is TGTGCCAGCAGCTATGGGACAGAAAGGAGCAATCAGCCCCAGCATTTT.

The genes are TRBV5-1 and TRBJ2-7; possible D gene TRBD2, 6 bases. This CDR3 comprises 14 residues. V lost 4 bases and J lost 3, with 14 bases in between. CDR1 SGHRS and CDR2 YFSETQ come from the germline V gene. DNA of the CDR3: TGCGCCAGCAGCAAGGAGAGGGGAGGCTACGAGCAGTACTTC. This gives the protein CASSKERGGYEQYF.

The chain joins TRBV10-3 to TRBJ2-7; 8 bases map to TRBD1. The CDR3 length is 12 residues. Unmatched junction bases numbered 2, after V lost 8 bases and J lost 2 bases. Germline V lookup: CDR1 ENHRY, CDR2 SYGVKD. The CDR3 here is CAIGQGTYEQYF. The CDR3 region has the DNA TGTGCCATCGGACAGGGAACCTACGAGCAGTACTTC.

The J gene is TRBJ2-7, the V gene TRBV18; D not certain. Germline lookup yields CDR1 KGHSH and CDR2 LQKENI. Trimming removed 3 bases at V and 1 base at J, with 10 bases between. The CDR3 runs to 14 residues. In nucleotides, the CDR3 is TGTGCCAGCTCACCGTCGACTGTTTCCTACGAGCAGTACTTC. As protein: CASSPSTVSYEQYF.

This clonotype was observed many times. The chain carries TRBV5-1 and TRBJ2-5; 10 positions agree with TRBD1. Germline values: CDR1 SGHRS, CDR2 YFSETQ. CDR3 length: 14 residues. Trimming took 6 bases from V and 5 from J; bases not matched to a gene: 7. For the CDR3, the DNA is TGCGCCAGCAACCCGGGACAGGGGATCGAGACCCAGTACTTC. Its protein is CASNPGQGIETQYF. The whole variable domain, filled in from reference TRBV5-1 and TRBJ2-5, reads KAGVTQTPRYLIKTRGQQVTLSCSPISGHRSVSWYQQTPGQGLQFLFEYFSETQRNKGNFPGRFSGRQFSNSRSEMNVSTLELGDSALYLCASNPGQGIETQYFGPGTRLLVL.

The sample holds many counts of this clonotype. This rearrangement joins TRBV11-3 to TRBJ1-5; a weak D match, TRBD1 (5 bases). V lost 1 base and J 1 base, leaving 8 bases between the germline ends. Germline CDR1 and CDR2: SGHNT and YENEEA. The CDR3 spans 15 residues. The CDR3 loop reads CASSLGRDSNQPQHF. CDR3 coding DNA: TGTGCCAGCAGCTTAGGGAGGGACAGCAATCAGCCCCAGCATTTT.

The V and J genes are TRBV7-3 and TRBJ2-5, with 15 bases fitting TRBD2. V shed 5 bases, J shed 3 bases, and the junction held 7 bases outside the gene matches. Germline V gives CDR1 SGHTA, CDR2 FQGTGA. The CDR3 length is 17 residues. This CDR3 reads CASSPGTSGGRKETQYF. CDR3 sequence (DNA): TGTGCCAGCAGCCCTGGGACTAGCGGGGGGCGAAAAGAGACCCAGTACTTC.

This clonotype was seen many times. The chain combines TRBV7-9 with TRBJ2-3; D is perhaps TRBD2 (6 bases). There are 18 residues in the CDR3. Trimming took 1 base from V and 2 from J, leaving 19 bases between them. Germline CDR1 and CDR2: SEHNR and FQNEAQ (reference sequence). The CDR3, as DNA: TGTGCCAGCAGCTTAGTGGCCGGCGGGGTCTTCCTCACAGATACGCAGTATTTT. Its translation is CASSLVAGGVFLTDTQYF.

This clonotype was seen a handful of times. The chain has TRBV2 and TRBJ2-3, with unresolved D. The CDR3 extends over 11 amino acids. The V gene's germline CDR1 is SNHLY and CDR2 FYNNEI. The germline V and J ends were trimmed by 1 base and 8 bases, with 4 bases remaining between them. The CDR3 DNA sequence: TGTGCCAGCAGTGAAGAGGTTACGCAGTATTTT. As protein: CASSEEVTQYF.